This TCR beta chain was captured by sequencing in a study of spatial heterogeneity in lung cancer. Across the whole study: Samples came from roughly 75 TRACERx patients with untreated early-stage lung cancer. Every unique TCR and UMI combination, on average, appeared more than ten times in raw reads. Whole-study results and caveats: The study found ubiquitous expanded tumor TCRs in blood more at resection than follow-up.

Time point: blood at routine non-recurrence follow-up after resection. Whole RNA, which was extracted from tumor, nontumor lung tissue or frozen PBMC, was sequenced without any cell sorting. As for this clonotype: What it recognizes is unknown.

Single TCR cDNA molecules each had their own unique molecular identifier. TCRdb redid the calling of the 5' RACE reads with MiXCR, one entry per CDR3 protein. The profile shows 51,000 or so distinct CDR3 sequences, roughly 7.4% of them singletons. The material sequenced was PBMCs, taken at follow-up. The sequence came from a female donor with early-stage non-small cell lung cancer.

The CDR3 nucleotides read TGCAGTGCTAGAGGGGGACTAGCGGGGGCCCCGGCGAGCACAGATACGCAGTATTTT. This codes for CSARGGLAGAPASTDTQYF. V is TRBV20-1 and J is TRBJ2-3; 14 bases agree with TRBD2. The CDR3 contains 19 residues. With V trimmed by 1 base and J by 0 bases, 9 bases remained unmatched. The germline V gene has CDR1 DFQATT and CDR2 SNEGSKA (reference sequence).